Below, 30 T cell receptor beta chains from the same sample are listed, as sequenced in a study of T cell changes during pregnancy in multiple sclerosis (dated by TCRdb to about 2019). The library was generated by the immunoSEQ multiplex PCR assay. TCRdb took this table from immuneACCESS and kept in-frame rearrangements with V and J called. Such tables lack part of the clones; where checked against another copy, unresolved V genes explain under half of the gap, and the rest is unexplained. The sample table records about 60,000 clones; 80% to 95% of these occur just once. Of the sample, approximately 6.6% falls within the top ten clones. The material was peripheral blood, obtained in the third trimester of pregnancy. The origin of the receptors is a female donor in good health, enrolled as a control in a pregnancy study.

This clone has just a few counts. The chain uses TRBV6-1 and TRBJ2-5; possible D gene TRBD1, 6 bases. Germline V gene sequence: CDR1 MNHNS, CDR2 SASEGT. The CDR3 sequence is 15 residues long. Trimming took 6 bases from V and 2 from J, leaving 16 bases between them. CDR3 residues: CASRWGRTAQETQYF. The DNA of the CDR3 is TGTGCCAGCAGGTGGGGCCGGACAGCGCAAGAGACCCAGTACTTC.

This clone was found once. V usage is TRBV7-2 and J usage is TRBJ2-1; 13 bases map to TRBD2. The CDR3 sequence is 19 residues long. Per germline, CDR1 SGHTA and CDR2 FQGNSA. Unmatched junction bases numbered 16, after V lost 5 bases and J lost 6 bases. CDR3 bases: TGTGCCAGCAGCCTCGGGACTAGCGGGGAGGCAGGAGGGGGCAATGAGCAGTTCTTC. It specifies CASSLGTSGEAGGGNEQFF.

J is TRBJ1-2 and V is TRBV19, with D possibly TRBD1 on 6 matching bases. This CDR3 has 15 amino acids. Germline V lookup: CDR1 LNHDA, CDR2 SQIVND (reference sequence). V was pared by 5 bases and J by 0 bases, with 13 bases between. The CDR3 region has the DNA TGTGCCAGTAGTGTCGAGACAGGAGCTAACTATGGCTACACCTTC. Its translation: CASSVETGANYGYTF. Complete variable domain (other parts from reference TRBV19 and TRBJ1-2): DGGITQSPKYLFRKEGQNVTLSCEQNLNHDAMYWYRQDPGQGLRLIYYSQIVNDFQKGDIAEGYSVSREKKESFPLTVTSAQKNPTAFYLCASSVETGANYGYTFGSGTRLTVV.

The chain carries TRBV20-1 and TRBJ2-3; D is perhaps TRBD2 (5 bases). This CDR3 comprises 11 residues. Per the germline V gene, CDR1 is DFQATT and CDR2 is SNEGSKA (reference sequence). V lost 6 bases to trimming and J lost 5 bases, with 9 bases between them. Written as DNA, the CDR3 is TGCAGTGCGGTACTAGGAGATACGCAGTATTTT. It yields the protein CSAVLGDTQYF.

The chain recombines TRBV29-1 with TRBJ2-7; 9 bases are shared with TRBD2. Trimming removed 7 bases from V and 2 bases from J; junction bases left unmatched: 15. Germline V CDR1 and CDR2: SQVTM, ANQGSEA. This CDR3 has 16 amino acids. CDR3 in amino acids: CSAERGVAGVAYEQYF. In nucleotides, the CDR3 is TGCAGCGCCGAAAGGGGGGTAGCGGGAGTCGCCTACGAGCAGTACTTC.

The CDR3 DNA follows: TGTGCCAGCAGTTCTGGGACCGGGACAGGGAATCAGCCCCAGCATTTT. Protein sequence: CASSSGTGTGNQPQHF. The J gene is TRBJ1-5, the V gene TRBV6-6; 9 bases are a match to TRBD1. Per germline, CDR1 MNHNY and CDR2 SVGAGI (reference sequence). V dropped 4 bases and J dropped 4; count of bases not matched to a gene: 8. CDR3 size: 16 residues.

V usage is TRBV9 and J usage is TRBJ1-2; possible D gene TRBD1, 5 bases. Per germline, CDR1 SGDLS and CDR2 YYNGEE. This CDR3 contains 12 residues. Trimming took 8 bases from V and 8 from J, leaving 16 bases between them. This chain's CDR3 is CASLGGSYGYTF. The CDR3 DNA is TGTGCCAGTCTCGGGGGGAGTTACGGCTACACCTTC.

J is TRBJ2-3 and V is TRBV5-4; no clear D gene. V lost 3 bases and J lost 1, with 12 bases in between. The CDR3 totals 15 residues. Germline values: CDR1 SGHNT, CDR2 YYREEE (reference sequence). This CDR3 is CASSSPLEGTDTQYF. CDR3 DNA sequence: TGTGCCAGCAGCTCGCCCCTTGAGGGCACAGATACGCAGTATTTT.

The genes are TRBV4-1 and TRBJ1-2, with 8 bases that match TRBD1. Germline V CDR1 and CDR2: MGHRA, YSYEKL. This CDR3 has 15 residues. V lost 1 base and J lost 6; bases outside the gene matches: 7. As DNA, the CDR3 is TGCGCCAGCAGCCAAGGGACAGGGAGCTGGGATGGCTACACCTTC. Translated: CASSQGTGSWDGYTF.

This clone was detected a few times. The chain recombines TRBV10-3 with TRBJ2-7, with 8 bases lining up with TRBD1. This CDR3 has 15 amino acids. From germline, CDR1 is ENHRY and CDR2 SYGVKD. The ends lost 9 bases at V and 5 bases at J; junction bases unmatched: 15. This CDR3 reads CAIASAQGANDEQYF. The CDR3 DNA reads TGTGCCATAGCTTCGGCTCAGGGGGCGAACGACGAGCAGTACTTC.

The chain couples TRBV10-3 to TRBJ1-4; the D gene is possibly TRBD1 (5 bases). V lost 3 bases to trimming and J lost 7 bases, with 6 bases between them. CDR1 and CDR2 from the germline V gene are ENHRY and SYGVKD. The CDR3 consists of 12 residues. CDR3 sequence: CAISEGVEKLFF. The DNA of the CDR3 is TGTGCCATCAGTGAAGGGGTTGAAAAACTGTTTTTT.

This clone appeared a few times. The rearrangement joins TRBV6-5 to TRBJ2-7; TRBD2 aligns across 12 bases. V dropped 6 bases and J dropped 3; count of bases not matched to a gene: 0. This CDR3 has 13 amino acids. Germline V CDR1 and CDR2: MNHEY, SVGAGI. CDR3 sequence: CASRTSGSYEQYF. Here the CDR3 DNA reads TGTGCCAGCAGGACTAGCGGGAGCTACGAGCAGTACTTC.

The V and J genes are TRBV6-5 and TRBJ1-5; D may be TRBD1 (5 bases). Germline V gene data show CDR1 as MNHEY and CDR2 as SVGAGI. Trimming cost V 2 bases and J 9 bases, with 17 bases left between them. The CDR3 is made up of 15 amino acids. This chain's CDR3 is CASSYSAGSFGPQHF. CDR3 DNA: TGTGCCAGCAGTTACAGTGCAGGGTCCTTCGGGCCCCAGCATTTT.

This chain joins TRBV5-4 and TRBJ2-7, with 8 bases aligning to TRBD2. The CDR3 runs to 16 residues. J gave up 5 bases and V 0 bases, and 10 bases lay outside the gene matches. CDR1 is SGHNT and CDR2 is YYREEE in the germline V gene (reference sequence). This CDR3 reads CASSLGPGGAIDEQYF. Here the CDR3 DNA reads TGTGCCAGCAGCTTGGGTCCCGGGGGGGCTATCGACGAGCAGTACTTC.

The chain is built from TRBV4-3 and TRBJ1-1; D is unclear. V lost 0 bases to trimming and J lost 1 base, with 9 bases between them. There are 15 residues in the CDR3. CDR1 and CDR2 (germline): LGHNA, YSLEER. The CDR3 coding sequence is TGCGCCAGCAGCCAAGACCGGGGAGGGAACACTGAAGCTTTCTTT. Encoded protein: CASSQDRGGNTEAFF.

The rearrangement links TRBV30 to TRBJ1-1, with D possibly matching TRBD1 (5 bases). This CDR3 spans 13 amino acids. The germline gives CDR1 GTSNPN, CDR2 SVGIG (reference sequence). V lost 5 bases and J 1 base, leaving 11 bases between the germline ends. The CDR3 DNA follows: TGTGCCTGGGGGGGAGGGGCGAACACTGAAGCTTTCTTT. Its translation is CAWGGGANTEAFF.

The CDR3 spells CASSLSGAGTEAFF. CDR3 sequence (DNA): TGTGCCAGCAGCTTATCAGGGGCAGGCACTGAAGCTTTCTTT. The chain is built from TRBV11-3 and TRBJ1-1; D possibly corresponds to TRBD1 (6 bases). Germline assignment: CDR1 SGHNT and CDR2 YENEEA. The CDR3 is 14 amino acids. Deletions cut 2 bases from V and 4 bases from J, with 11 bases between.

This sequence joins TRBV5-1 and TRBJ1-2; tentative D call: TRBD1 (5 bases). The CDR3 totals 13 residues. V lost 2 bases and J 7 bases, leaving 12 bases between the germline ends. Germline V lookup: CDR1 SGHRS, CDR2 YFSETQ. Written as DNA, the CDR3 is TGCGCCAGCAGCTTAGACAGTACGGGTGGCTACACCTTC. Encoded protein: CASSLDSTGGYTF.

The CDR3 sequence: CASSYSSPAGHEQYF. CDR3 in DNA: TGTGCCAGCAGTTACTCGTCCCCGGCAGGGCACGAGCAGTACTTC. The rearrangement joins TRBV6-6 to TRBJ2-7, with D maybe TRBD1 (5 bases). The ends were cut back, 0 bases at V and 5 bases at J, with 14 bases in the middle. The CDR3 sequence is 15 residues long. From germline, CDR1 is MNHNY and CDR2 SVGAGI (reference sequence).

This clone came up once. The CDR3 bases are TGTGCCAGTAGTATCGACAGGACTAGCTCCTATAATTCACCCCTCCACTTT. Amino acids: CASSIDRTSSYNSPLHF. The genes are TRBV19 and TRBJ1-6; a weak D match, TRBD1 (6 bases). V was cut by 3 bases and J by 0 bases, with 12 bases left in between. Germline assignment: CDR1 LNHDA and CDR2 SQIVND (reference sequence). There are 17 residues in the CDR3.

The chain recombines TRBV7-6 with TRBJ1-1; the D is unclear. CDR1 SGHVS and CDR2 FNYEAQ come from the germline V gene. V lost 0 bases and J 1 base, leaving 3 bases between the germline ends. The CDR3 spans 13 residues. The CDR3 DNA follows: TGTGCCAGCAGCTTAGCGCGGAACACTGAAGCTTTCTTT. As protein: CASSLARNTEAFF.

The chain employs TRBV11-3 and TRBJ2-1, with 8 positions matching TRBD2. CDR3 length equals 15 residues. From germline, CDR1 is SGHNT and CDR2 YENEEA. V shed 2 bases and J 9 bases; nucleotides not matched to a gene: 9. CDR3 amino acids: CASSLIRGGLTEQFF. Here the CDR3 DNA reads TGTGCCAGCAGCTTAATACGGGGGGGGCTGACTGAGCAGTTCTTC.

CDR3 loop: CASSLEVGNSPLHF. In nucleotides, the CDR3 is TGCGCCAGCAGCCTGGAGGTAGGGAATTCACCCCTCCACTTT. This chain uses TRBV4-3 with TRBJ1-6; no firm D call. The ends were cut back, 4 bases at V and 7 bases at J, with 11 bases in the middle. The CDR3 is 14 amino acids. Germline loops: CDR1 LGHNA, CDR2 YSLEER.

The V and J genes are TRBV7-8 and TRBJ2-5; 9 nucleotides line up with TRBD1. The V segment lost 5 bases and the J segment 4 bases; nucleotides outside the gene matches: 14. This CDR3 has 17 residues. Per the germline V gene, CDR1 is SGHVS and CDR2 is FQNEAQ. The CDR3 sequence is CASSQSSGQGIRETQYF. In DNA, the CDR3 is TGTGCCAGCAGCCAATCCTCGGGACAGGGAATCAGAGAGACCCAGTACTTC.

V and J are TRBV12-5 and TRBJ2-7; perhaps TRBD2 as D (6 bases). CDR3 length equals 17 residues. From germline, CDR1 is LGHNT and CDR2 FRNRAP. The V end was cut by 5 bases, the J end by 2 bases, with 22 bases between. The CDR3 coding sequence is TGTGCTAGTGGTAACCAAATGGGGGGAACTCCCGCCTACGAGCAGTACTTC. Residues: CASGNQMGGTPAYEQYF.

V is TRBV7-9 and J is TRBJ1-5, with 7 bases aligning to TRBD1. CDR1 is SEHNR and CDR2 is FQNEAQ in the germline V gene (reference sequence). The length of the CDR3 is 15 residues. V shed 2 bases, J shed 4 bases, and the junction held 5 bases outside the gene matches. This chain's CDR3 is CASSLSGQRNQPQHF. CDR3 nucleotide sequence: TGTGCCAGCAGCTTATCGGGACAGCGAAATCAGCCCCAGCATTTT.

The chain has TRBV5-6 and TRBJ2-5; D is possibly TRBD1 (6 bases). V was trimmed by 4 bases and J by 2 bases, leaving 9 bases between them. Germline CDR1 and CDR2: SGHDT and YYEEEE. The CDR3 contains 13 residues. CDR3 sequence reads: CASSLQGQETQYF. The CDR3, as DNA: TGTGCCAGCAGCCTGCAGGGGCAAGAGACCCAGTACTTC.

This chain connects TRBV13 to TRBJ2-1, with 7 bases fitting TRBD2. V lost 1 base, J lost 9 bases, and 0 bases stayed unmatched. The V gene's germline CDR1 is PRHDT and CDR2 FYEKMQ (reference sequence). CDR3 size: 12 residues. CDR3 coding DNA: TGTGCCAGCAGCTTAGCGGGGGGTGAGCAGTTCTTC. This codes for CASSLAGGEQFF.

This rearrangement joins TRBV6-1 to TRBJ2-7, with 14 bases fitting TRBD2. The germline V gene encodes CDR1 MNHNS and CDR2 SASEGT. This CDR3 has 14 amino acids. V shed 6 bases and J 7 bases; nucleotides not matched to a gene: 5. The CDR3 DNA reads as TGTGCCAGCAGCGGACTAGCGGGAGGTGGGGAGCAGTACTTC. Protein: CASSGLAGGGEQYF.

This chain joins TRBV19 and TRBJ1-1; possibly TRBD1 for D (5 bases). Trimming pared 2 bases from V and 1 base from J, leaving 11 bases between. From germline, CDR1 is LNHDA and CDR2 SQIVND (reference sequence). The CDR3 is 15 amino acids. CDR3 nucleotide sequence: TGTGCCAGTAGTATATCCGGGACTCCGAACACTGAAGCTTTCTTT. It yields the protein CASSISGTPNTEAFF.